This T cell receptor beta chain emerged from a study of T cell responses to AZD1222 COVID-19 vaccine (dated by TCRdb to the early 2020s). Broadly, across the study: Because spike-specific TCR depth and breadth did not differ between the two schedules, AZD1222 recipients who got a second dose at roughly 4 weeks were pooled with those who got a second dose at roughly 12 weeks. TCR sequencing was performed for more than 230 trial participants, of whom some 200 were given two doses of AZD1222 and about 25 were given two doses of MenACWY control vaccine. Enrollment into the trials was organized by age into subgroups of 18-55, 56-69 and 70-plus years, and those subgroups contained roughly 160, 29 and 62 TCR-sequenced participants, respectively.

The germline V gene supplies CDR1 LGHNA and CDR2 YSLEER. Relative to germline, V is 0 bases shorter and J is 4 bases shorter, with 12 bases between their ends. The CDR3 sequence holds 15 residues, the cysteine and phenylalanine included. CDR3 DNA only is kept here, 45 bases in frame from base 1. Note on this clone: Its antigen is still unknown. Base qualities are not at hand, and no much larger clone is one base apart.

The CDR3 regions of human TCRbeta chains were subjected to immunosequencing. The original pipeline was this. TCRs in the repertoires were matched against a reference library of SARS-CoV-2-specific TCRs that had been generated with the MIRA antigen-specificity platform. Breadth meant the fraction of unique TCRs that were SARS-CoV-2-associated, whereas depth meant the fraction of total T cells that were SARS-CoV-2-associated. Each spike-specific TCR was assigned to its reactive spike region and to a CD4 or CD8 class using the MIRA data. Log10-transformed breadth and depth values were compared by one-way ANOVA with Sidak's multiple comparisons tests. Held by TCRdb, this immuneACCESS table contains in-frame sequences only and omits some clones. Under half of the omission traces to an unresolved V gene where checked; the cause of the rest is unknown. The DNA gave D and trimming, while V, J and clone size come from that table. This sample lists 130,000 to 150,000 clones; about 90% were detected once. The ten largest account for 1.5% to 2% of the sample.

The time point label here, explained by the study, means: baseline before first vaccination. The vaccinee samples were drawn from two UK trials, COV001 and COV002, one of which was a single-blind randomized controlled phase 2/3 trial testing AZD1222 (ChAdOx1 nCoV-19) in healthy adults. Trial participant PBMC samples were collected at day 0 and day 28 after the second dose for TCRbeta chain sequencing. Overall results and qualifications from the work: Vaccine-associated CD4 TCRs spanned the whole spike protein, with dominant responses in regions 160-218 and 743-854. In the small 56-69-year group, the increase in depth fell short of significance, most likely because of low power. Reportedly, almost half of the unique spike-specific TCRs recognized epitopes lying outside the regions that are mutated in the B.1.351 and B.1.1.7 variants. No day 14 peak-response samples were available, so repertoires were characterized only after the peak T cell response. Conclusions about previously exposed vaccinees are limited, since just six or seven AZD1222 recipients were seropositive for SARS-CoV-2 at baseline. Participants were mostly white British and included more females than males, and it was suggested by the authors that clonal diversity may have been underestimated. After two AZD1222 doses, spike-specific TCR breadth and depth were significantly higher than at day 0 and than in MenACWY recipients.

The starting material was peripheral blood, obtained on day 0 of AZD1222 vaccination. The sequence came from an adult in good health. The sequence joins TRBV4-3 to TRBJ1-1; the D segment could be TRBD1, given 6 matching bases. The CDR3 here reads CASSQENRAGTEAFF. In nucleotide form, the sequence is TGCGCCAGCAGCCAAGAAAACAGGGCGGGCACTGAAGCTTTCTTT.